What follows are 2 T cell receptor beta chains derived from one specimen sequenced in a study of shared clonotypes between healthy human individuals. Libraries were prepared by immunoSEQ multiplex PCR; TCRdb keeps only in-frame clonotypes and omits some of them. The sample carries about 560,000 clones, around three quarters recorded once. Input material: PBMCs. Source of these receptors: a middle-aged woman in good health. Some clones in this sample may be carry-over from other donors' samples.

Remarks on this clone: At the DNA level, this CDR3 is encoded by other sequences in the same sample as well. The chain has TRBV7-2 and TRBJ2-1; TRBD2 aligns across 8 bases. The germline gives CDR1 SGHTA, CDR2 FQGNSA. This CDR3 spans 13 amino acids. Trimming cost V 5 bases and J 7 bases; bases outside gene matches: 4. CDR3 residues: CASSPGLVNEQFF. CDR3 nucleotide sequence: TGTGCCAGCAGCCCGGGACTAGTTAATGAGCAGTTCTTC. The complete variable domain, with remaining parts taken from reference TRBV7-2 and TRBJ2-1, reads GAGVSQSPSNKVTEKGKDVELRCDPISGHTALYWYRQSLGQGLEFLIYFQGNSAPDKSGLPSDRFSAERTGGSVSTLTIQRTQQEDSAVYLCASSPGLVNEQFFGPGTRLTVL.

The chain links TRBV19 to TRBJ2-7; 7 positions agree with TRBD1. Losses at the gene ends were 2 bases for V and 4 bases for J; bases not matched to a gene: 5. This CDR3 comprises 14 residues. Germline CDR1 LNHDA, CDR2 SQIVND (reference sequence). This CDR3 is CASSINLQGYEQYF. The CDR3 nucleotides read TGTGCCAGTAGTATAAATTTACAGGGGTACGAGCAGTACTTC.